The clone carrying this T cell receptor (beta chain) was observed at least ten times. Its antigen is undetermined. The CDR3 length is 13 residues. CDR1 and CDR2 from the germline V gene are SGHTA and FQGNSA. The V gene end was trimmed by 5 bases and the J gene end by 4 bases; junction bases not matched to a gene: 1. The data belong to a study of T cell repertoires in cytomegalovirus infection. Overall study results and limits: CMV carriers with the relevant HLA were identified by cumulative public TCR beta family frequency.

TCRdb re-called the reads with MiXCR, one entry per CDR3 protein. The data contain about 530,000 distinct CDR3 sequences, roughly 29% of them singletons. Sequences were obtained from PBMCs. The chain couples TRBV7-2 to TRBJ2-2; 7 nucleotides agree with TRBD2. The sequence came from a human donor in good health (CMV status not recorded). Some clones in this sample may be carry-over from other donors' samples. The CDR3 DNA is TGTGCCAGCAGCGGGAGGGTCACCGGGGAGCTGTTTTTT. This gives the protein CASSGRVTGELFF.